These 9 T cell receptor beta chains came from one sample sequenced in a study of T-cell memory formation after mild COVID-19. One entry per CDR3 protein, called by TCRdb with MiXCR from the 5' RACE reads. The sample lists a few hundred thousand distinct CDR3 sequences; under 25% were seen once. Sequences were obtained from PBMCs or a T cell subset sorted from them (not recorded which). The receptor source for this set is a young man who had mild COVID-19 (a few samples of this study predate the infection). Cell type and time point are not known.

This clonotype was detected only a few times. V usage is TRBV14 and J usage is TRBJ1-1; TRBD1 might be the D (6 bases). Germline V CDR1 and CDR2: SGHDN, FVKESK. The CDR3 runs 16 residues. V shed 5 bases and J shed 0 bases, with 16 bases lying between them. The CDR3 region is CASSARQALMNTEAFF. The CDR3 DNA reads as TGTGCCAGCAGCGCTCGACAGGCATTGATGAACACTGAAGCTTTCTTT. Complete variable domain (other parts from reference TRBV14 and TRBJ1-1): EAGVTQFPSHSVIEKGQTVTLRCDPISGHDNLYWYRRVMGKEIKFLLHFVKESKQDESGMPNNRFLAERTGGTYSTLKVQPAELEDSGVYFCASSARQALMNTEAFFGQGTRLTVV.

This clonotype was seen only a few times. The gene calls are TRBV12-3 or TRBV12-4 and TRBJ2-6, with unresolved D. The CDR3 totals 14 residues. Trimming took 6 bases from V and 2 from J, leaving 8 bases between them. CDR3 nucleotides: TGTGCCAGCAGGGCCCGGGCTGGGGCCAACGTCCTGACTTTC. Translated: CASRARAGANVLTF.

This clonotype was seen many times. V is TRBV24-1 and J is TRBJ1-5; 9 bases line up with TRBD1. V was pared by 4 bases and J by 6 bases, with 6 bases of the junction left unmatched. The CDR3 is 15 residues long. From germline, CDR1 is KGHDR and CDR2 SFDVKD. In DNA form, the CDR3 reads TGTGCCACCAGTGACCGGACAGGGGTAGGTCAGCCCCAGCATTTT. Its translation is CATSDRTGVGQPQHF.

The chain combines TRBV29-1 with TRBJ1-5, with TRBD1 matching 7 bases. The CDR3 contains 14 residues. Trimming cost V 4 bases and J 8 bases; bases outside gene matches: 11. Germline V gene sequence: CDR1 SQVTM, CDR2 ANQGSEA. The CDR3 loop is CSVGTGGRGEPQHF. The DNA for the CDR3 is TGCAGCGTTGGGACAGGCGGCCGAGGGGAGCCCCAGCATTTT.

In its sample, this clonotype was seen a few times. The chain is built from TRBV6-2 or TRBV6-3 and TRBJ2-3; the match to TRBD2 covers 8 bases. Trimming removed 2 bases from V and 0 bases from J; junction bases left unmatched: 10. The CDR3 extends over 18 amino acids. Germline V gene sequence: CDR1 MNHEY, CDR2 SVGEGT. As DNA, the CDR3 is TGTGCCAGCAGTTACGATCAGCGGGGGTCGACTAGCACAGATACGCAGTATTTT. Its protein product is CASSYDQRGSTSTDTQYF.

The chain links TRBV6-2 or TRBV6-3 to TRBJ2-7; D is unresolved. The germline V and J ends were trimmed by 1 base and 0 bases, with 4 bases remaining between them. This CDR3 has 13 amino acids. The germline gives CDR1 MNHEY, CDR2 SVGEGT. CDR3 DNA: TGTGCCAGCAGTTACTGGGACTCCTACGAGCAGTACTTC. It codes for CASSYWDSYEQYF.

The chain combines TRBV4-2 with TRBJ2-5; 12 nucleotides match TRBD2. Germline V CDR1 and CDR2: LGHNA, YNFKEQ. Unmatched junction bases numbered 5, after V lost 1 base and J lost 5 bases. The CDR3 spans 16 residues. CDR3 loop: CASSQGLAGDRETQYF. The CDR3 DNA reads TGTGCCAGCAGCCAAGGACTAGCGGGGGACCGGGAGACCCAGTACTTC.

This clonotype showed up just once. The rearrangement joins TRBV5-1 to TRBJ1-3; perhaps TRBD1 as D (5 bases). The germline V and J ends were trimmed by 4 bases and 2 bases, with 13 bases remaining between them. The CDR3 runs 15 residues. CDR1 is SGHRS and CDR2 is YFSETQ in the germline V gene. The CDR3 region is CASSPGGTTGNTIYF. CDR3 in DNA: TGCGCCAGCAGCCCAGGAGGGACCACTGGAAACACCATATATTTT.

The chain is built from TRBV24-1 and TRBJ1-2; 11 bases are a match to TRBD1. Trimming took 5 bases from V and 8 from J; bases not matched to a gene: 18. CDR1 and CDR2 (germline): KGHDR, SFDVKD. This CDR3 has 18 amino acids. In DNA form, the CDR3 reads TGTGCCACCAGTGGCGCCTCCAGGACAGGGGGCTCTTTGGCGGGCTACACCTTC. Its protein is CATSGASRTGGSLAGYTF.